What follows are 5 T cell receptor beta chains derived from one specimen sequenced in a study of OX40 agonist ivuxolimab in advanced cancers. Here immunoSEQ multiplex PCR was the method, and the copy in TCRdb shows in-frame clones only, minus some. Of tens of thousands of clones in the sample, roughly 88% were seen once. The material was CD4+ or CD8+ T cells sorted from blood, obtained in a trial of the OX40 agonist ivuxolimab. Receptors originate from an adult with an advanced solid tumor such as melanoma, head and neck, liver or kidney cancer.

The chain uses TRBV19 and TRBJ1-1, with D possibly being TRBD1 (5 bases). The CDR3 has 16 residues. Germline values: CDR1 LNHDA, CDR2 SQIVND (reference sequence). Trimming took 7 bases from V and 0 from J, leaving 18 bases between them. CDR3 loop: CASTAGRGKVNTEAFF. In DNA, the CDR3 is TGTGCCAGTACCGCGGGCCGGGGGAAGGTGAACACTGAAGCTTTCTTT. Full variable domain (missing parts from reference TRBV19 and TRBJ1-1): DGGITQSPKYLFRKEGQNVTLSCEQNLNHDAMYWYRQDPGQGLRLIYYSQIVNDFQKGDIAEGYSVSREKKESFPLTVTSAQKNPTAFYLCASTAGRGKVNTEAFFGQGTRLTVV.

The chain employs TRBV7-3 and TRBJ2-3; D perhaps matches TRBD1 (7 bases). The CDR3 spans 17 residues. Trimming pared 5 bases from V and 5 bases from J, leaving 23 bases between. Germline CDR1 reads SGHTA; CDR2 reads FQGTGA. DNA for the CDR3: TGTGCCAGCAGCCAGGACCAGGGGGGACTGGGCGGAGATACGCAGTATTTT. Its protein product is CASSQDQGGLGGDTQYF.

This clone was detected a few times. This rearrangement joins TRBV4-1 to TRBJ2-3; TRBD2 agrees at 8 bases. CDR3 length equals 15 residues. The trim removed 0 bases at V and 6 bases at J, leaving 5 bases unmatched. The germline gives CDR1 MGHRA, CDR2 YSYEKL. CDR3 in DNA: TGCGCCAGCAGCCAAGATCCAGCGGGAGCGGATACGCAGTATTTT. It codes for CASSQDPAGADTQYF.

V is TRBV19 and J is TRBJ2-3, with no clear D. CDR1 and CDR2 from the germline V gene are LNHDA and SQIVND (reference sequence). The CDR3 is made up of 15 amino acids. The V and J ends lost 1 base and 3 bases respectively, with 11 bases between them. The CDR3 region has the DNA TGTGCCAGTAGTATAGGTGGCCATAGGACAGATACGCAGTATTTT. Translating gives CASSIGGHRTDTQYF.

This chain joins TRBV4-1 and TRBJ2-3; tentative D call: TRBD1 (6 bases). CDR1 and CDR2 from the germline V gene are MGHRA and YSYEKL. The CDR3 spans 16 residues. V was shortened by 3 bases and J by 1 base, with 14 bases between the two germline ends. The CDR3 DNA is TGCGCCAGCAGCCAGAACGACAGGTTTGGCACAGATACGCAGTATTTT. It translates to CASSQNDRFGTDTQYF.